The 20 T cell receptor beta chains below all came from one sample that was sequenced in a study of post-analysis software for immune sequencing data. Study conclusions and caveats: Elevated frequency relative to controls characterized 4 or 5 TRBV segments in patients, TRBV5-6, TRBV5-1 and TRBV20-1 among them.

Tagging with unique molecular identifiers was a feature of the TCR beta cDNA libraries. TCRdb processed the PCR reads anew with MiXCR; each CDR3 protein has one entry. The sample shows roughly 570,000 distinct CDR3 sequences, around a third of them seen only once. No antigen is known for these receptors. Material: blood. The receptors derive from a girl younger than 18 with multiple sclerosis.

The V and J genes are TRBV15 and TRBJ1-1, with unresolved D. The V gene lost 5 bases and the J gene lost 5 bases, with 9 bases spanning the gap. The CDR3 runs 12 residues. Germline V lookup: CDR1 LNHNV, CDR2 YYDKDF (reference sequence). The CDR3, as DNA: TGTGCCACCAGCGTCTTAAGGACTGAAGCTTTCTTT. It codes for CATSVLRTEAFF.

The chain employs TRBV7-3 and TRBJ2-1, with D unclear. Trimming took 1 base from V and 8 from J, leaving 12 bases between them. Germline V gene sequence: CDR1 SGHTA, CDR2 FQGTGA. The CDR3 is made up of 14 amino acids. The CDR3 DNA is TGTGCCAGCAGCTTAAGGCCCCTTGGGTATGAGCAGTTCTTC. Translation gives CASSLRPLGYEQFF.

The chain links TRBV5-6 to TRBJ2-1; 9 bases are a match to TRBD2. Germline loops: CDR1 SGHDT, CDR2 YYEEEE. CDR3 length: 16 amino acids. Trimming at V came to 2 bases and at J to 3 bases, leaving 6 bases not matched to a gene. The CDR3 loop is CASSLERGGDYNEQFF. Here the CDR3 DNA reads TGTGCCAGCAGCTTAGAACGCGGGGGGGACTACAATGAGCAGTTCTTC.

This chain joins TRBV29-1 and TRBJ1-2; perhaps TRBD1 as D (6 bases). V was trimmed by 5 bases and J by 8 bases, leaving 24 bases between them. This CDR3 comprises 15 residues. Germline V lookup: CDR1 SQVTM, CDR2 ANQGSEA. The CDR3 sequence: CSVTPGQPLGGGYTF. In DNA form, the CDR3 reads TGCAGCGTTACCCCTGGACAGCCACTCGGCGGAGGCTACACCTTC.

This clonotype was observed at least ten times. The chain has TRBV12-3 or TRBV12-4 and TRBJ2-5; 10 bases agree with TRBD1. Trimming took 3 bases from V and 5 from J; bases not matched to a gene: 3. The CDR3 sequence is 14 residues long. This chain's CDR3 is CASSLTGGAETQYF. CDR3 bases: TGTGCCAGCAGTTTGACAGGGGGCGCGGAGACCCAGTACTTC.

The CDR3 nucleotides read TGTGCCAGCAGCTCTGAAGGGCAGGCCAATCAGCCCCAGCATTTT. Encoded protein: CASSSEGQANQPQHF. This chain connects TRBV7-2 to TRBJ1-5; D gene unclear. Between the trimmed V and J ends, which lost 4 bases and 3 bases, there was a span of 13 bases. Germline CDR1 reads SGHTA; CDR2 reads FQGNSA. The CDR3 length is 15 residues.

A few counts support this clonotype. The rearrangement joins TRBV15 to TRBJ2-3, with TRBD1 identical over 7 bases. Germline lookup yields CDR1 LNHNV and CDR2 YYDKDF (reference sequence). The J segment lost 4 bases and the V segment lost 1 base, leaving 8 bases of the junction unmatched. The length of the CDR3 is 16 residues. The CDR3 sequence: CATSRGGPGGSDTQYF. Here the CDR3 DNA reads TGTGCCACCAGCAGAGGGGGACCAGGGGGATCAGATACGCAGTATTTT.

A few counts support this clonotype. This sequence joins TRBV5-1 and TRBJ2-1, with D perhaps being TRBD1 or TRBD2 (5 bases each). In germline, CDR1 is SGHRS, CDR2 YFSETQ. The CDR3 is 13 residues long. Between the trimmed V and J ends, which lost 3 bases and 9 bases, there was a span of 13 bases. DNA of the CDR3: TGCGCCAGCAGCTCACAGGAGGACGCTGAGCAGTTCTTC. This encodes CASSSQEDAEQFF.

The sample holds one count of this clonotype. The chain links TRBV20-1 to TRBJ1-3, with 9 bases identical to TRBD1. With 4 bases clipped from V and 0 bases from J, the junction kept 4 bases outside the gene matches. CDR1 is DFQATT and CDR2 is SNEGSKA in the germline V gene (reference sequence). The CDR3 totals 15 residues. The CDR3: CSAKRDRASGNTIYF. The DNA of the CDR3 is TGCAGTGCTAAAAGGGACAGGGCCTCTGGAAACACCATATATTTT.

The sample holds one count of this clonotype. The rearrangement uses TRBV7-9 and TRBJ2-5; 8 bases agree with TRBD1. J lost 2 bases, V lost 5 bases, and 10 bases had no gene match. The germline V gene has CDR1 SEHNR and CDR2 FQNEAQ (reference sequence). CDR3 size: 16 residues. The CDR3 loop reads CASSLLGTGLQETQYF. The CDR3 DNA reads as TGTGCCAGCAGCCTCTTAGGGACAGGCTTACAAGAGACCCAGTACTTC.

This clonotype has just a few counts. V and J are TRBV20-1 and TRBJ2-7; TRBD2 aligns across 8 bases. The CDR3 loop spans 15 amino acids. Germline CDR1 is DFQATT and CDR2 is SNEGSKA (reference sequence). After removal of 3 bases from V and 10 bases from J, the junction contained 17 bases not matched to a gene. The CDR3 bases are TGCAGTGCTAGGCCTGGGCTAGCGGGCCTCGAGGGCCAGTACTTC. This sequence encodes CSARPGLAGLEGQYF.

The V call is TRBV21-1, the J call TRBJ2-6. TRBV21-1 is recorded as a pseudogene. The CDR3 totals 17 residues. As DNA, the CDR3 is TGTGCCAGCAGCAAAGTGCCAGAACACTCTGGGGCCAACGTCCTGACTTTC. Protein sequence: CASSKVPEHSGANVLTF.

To note about this clonotype: At one of its ends the junction is not consistent with the germline gene, which may arise from a read error. The rearrangement uses TRBV27 and TRBJ2-1; D might be TRBD1 (6 bases). Germline V gene sequence: CDR1 MNHEY, CDR2 SMNVEV (reference sequence). The CDR3 has 15 residues. The CDR3 loop reads CASSSEGQGYNERFF. The DNA for the CDR3 is TGTGCCAGCAGTTCCGAAGGGCAGGGGTATAATGAGCGGTTCTTC.

This clonotype has a handful of counts. The DNA of the CDR3 is TGTGCCAGCAGCCAAGTCGGAGGAATAAACAATGGCTACACCTTC. Its translation: CASSQVGGINNGYTF. The J gene is TRBJ1-2, the V gene TRBV4-2; D gene unclear. The CDR3 totals 15 residues. V gave up 1 base and J gave up 6 bases, with 15 bases separating them. Looked up from germline, CDR1 is LGHNA and CDR2 is YNFKEQ.

The chain couples TRBV20-1 to TRBJ2-3, with TRBD2 as a possible D gene (5 bases). Germline V gene lookup returns CDR1 DFQATT and CDR2 SNEGSKA (reference sequence). The CDR3 has 13 amino acids. V lost 6 bases to trimming and J lost 4 bases, with 14 bases between them. The CDR3 loop reads CSAPDRGSDTQYF. The CDR3 region has the DNA TGCAGTGCCCCAGACCGGGGTTCAGATACGCAGTATTTT.

The table lists this clonotype with a count of one. The rearrangement uses TRBV27 and TRBJ2-1; 9 bases are a match to TRBD2. Germline CDR1 is MNHEY and CDR2 is SMNVEV (reference sequence). The CDR3 consists of 15 residues. V was pared by 8 bases and J by 6 bases, with 11 bases of the junction left unmatched. DNA for the CDR3: TGTGCCAGCCGCTTAGCGGGGGTGGCGGGCAATGAGCAGTTCTTC. Translation gives CASRLAGVAGNEQFF.

This clonotype was found many times. The chain employs TRBV7-3 and TRBJ2-7; D might be TRBD1 or TRBD2, each matching 7 bases. With 5 bases removed from V and 0 bases from J, the gap between germline ends came to 14 bases. CDR1 and CDR2 from the germline V gene are SGHTA and FQGTGA. The CDR3 has 15 residues. CDR3 in DNA: TGTGCCAGCAGCCCCCAGGGGGGGTCCTCCTACGAGCAGTACTTC. Its protein is CASSPQGGSSYEQYF. Together with reference TRBV7-3 and TRBJ2-7, the CDR3 gives the full variable domain: GAGVSQTPSNKVTEKGKYVELRCDPISGHTALYWYRQSLGQGPEFLIYFQGTGAADDSGLPNDRFFAVRPEGSVSTLKIQRTERGDSAVYLCASSPQGGSSYEQYFGPGTRLTVT.

Regarding this clonotype: This may be a read error: a much more frequent sequence differs by one nucleotide. V usage is TRBV20-1 and J usage is TRBJ2-1; tentative D call: TRBD1 (5 bases). The CDR3 covers 13 residues. The germline CDR1 and CDR2 sequences are DFQATT and SNEGSKA (reference sequence). The ends were cut back, 3 bases at V and 10 bases at J, with 16 bases in the middle. CDR3 DNA sequence: TGCAGTGCTAGGGGGCTTACGACCTACGAGCAGTTCTTC. Translated: CSARGLTTYEQFF.

The V gene is TRBV9, the J gene TRBJ1-2, with D maybe TRBD1 (5 bases). There are 12 residues in the CDR3. CDR1 and CDR2 from the germline V gene are SGDLS and YYNGEE. Trimming removed 7 bases from V and 8 bases from J, with 15 bases in between. This CDR3 reads CASGFEAGGYTF. In DNA form, the CDR3 reads TGTGCCAGCGGCTTCGAGGCAGGGGGCTACACCTTC.

There are many counts of this clonotype. The chain joins TRBV29-1 to TRBJ1-2; TRBD1 agrees at 8 bases. This CDR3 contains 13 residues. Germline CDR1 and CDR2: SQVTM and ANQGSEA. V trimming: 6 bases; J trimming: 4 bases; junction bases outside the gene matches: 7. CDR3 loop: CSVKTGDGYGYTF. For the CDR3, the DNA is TGCAGCGTGAAGACAGGGGACGGCTATGGCTACACCTTC.